A single sample gave rise to the 14 T cell receptor beta chains below, sequenced in a study of OX40 agonist ivuxolimab in advanced cancers. Clones were sequenced by immunoSEQ multiplex PCR, and TCRdb holds only the in-frame ones, with some missing. The repertoire includes approximately 43,000 clones, around 89% of them detected once, and around 0.63% sits in the top ten. This material consisted of CD4+ or CD8+ T cells sorted from blood, taken in a trial of the OX40 agonist ivuxolimab. These receptors were taken from an adult with an advanced solid tumor such as melanoma, head and neck, liver or kidney cancer.

The chain couples TRBV14 to TRBJ1-2, with 7 bases lining up with TRBD1. Unmatched junction bases numbered 6, after V lost 1 base and J lost 4 bases. CDR1 is SGHDN and CDR2 is FVKESK in the germline V gene. The length of the CDR3 is 15 residues. The CDR3 sequence is CASSQGGSGGYGYTF. The CDR3 nucleotides are TGTGCCAGCAGCCAAGGAGGTTCAGGGGGCTATGGCTACACCTTC. The full variable domain, rest sourced from reference TRBV14 and TRBJ1-2, is EAGVTQFPSHSVIEKGQTVTLRCDPISGHDNLYWYRRVMGKEIKFLLHFVKESKQDESGMPNNRFLAERTGGTYSTLKVQPAELEDSGVYFCASSQGGSGGYGYTFGSGTRLTVV.

The rearrangement uses TRBV2 and TRBJ2-5, with D possibly TRBD2 on 6 matching bases. Germline V gene sequence: CDR1 SNHLY, CDR2 FYNNEI. V lost 9 bases and J lost 5, with 16 bases in between. The CDR3 extends over 13 amino acids. In nucleotides, the CDR3 is TGTGCCAGTGGAGGGCAAGTTGGGGAGACCCAGTACTTC. The encoded protein is CASGGQVGETQYF. Looking up the rest from reference TRBV2 and TRBJ2-5 gives the full variable domain: EPEVTQTPSHQVTQMGQEVILRCVPISNHLYFYWYRQILGQKVEFLVSFYNNEISEKSEIFDDQFSVERPDGSNFTLKIRSTKLEDSAMYFCASGGQVGETQYFGPGTRLLVL.

J is TRBJ2-7 and V is TRBV11-2; TRBD1 matches at 11 bases. Germline CDR1 and CDR2: SGHAT and FQNNGV. V trimming: 2 bases; J trimming: 7 bases; junction bases outside the gene matches: 7. The length of the CDR3 is 15 residues. In DNA form, the CDR3 reads TGTGCCAGCAGCTTATACGGGACAGGGGGAATAGAGCAGTACTTC. It translates to CASSLYGTGGIEQYF.

The CDR3 region has the DNA TGCGCCAGCAGCCAAGGCGCGGGGCGGGACTATGGCTACACCTTC. Protein sequence: CASSQGAGRDYGYTF. The chain has TRBV4-3 and TRBJ1-2, with a tentative D call TRBD1 (5 bases). The CDR3 covers 15 residues. V was clipped by 1 base and J by 3 bases, with 12 bases between them. Per the germline V gene, CDR1 is LGHNA and CDR2 is YSLEER.

The chain carries TRBV7-2 and TRBJ2-3; 7 bases are shared with TRBD1. The CDR3 totals 14 residues. V dropped 1 base and J dropped 7; count of bases not matched to a gene: 5. The germline CDR1 and CDR2 sequences are SGHTA and FQGNSA. The CDR3 sequence is CASSLEGGANTQYF. The CDR3 DNA reads as TGTGCCAGCAGCTTAGAAGGGGGCGCGAATACGCAGTATTTT.

The chain couples TRBV19 to TRBJ2-2; D is possibly TRBD1 (5 bases). CDR1 is LNHDA and CDR2 is SQIVND in the germline V gene (reference sequence). The length of the CDR3 is 12 residues. V was trimmed by 6 bases and J by 7 bases, leaving 9 bases between them. The CDR3 nucleotides read TGTGCCAGTAGGGGGCGTAACGGGGAGCTGTTTTTT. Translation gives CASRGRNGELFF.

The J gene is TRBJ1-1, the V gene TRBV7-2; maybe TRBD1 (6 bases). The CDR3 has 15 amino acids. The germline CDR1 and CDR2 sequences are SGHTA and FQGNSA. Trimming stripped 3 bases from V and 4 bases from J, with 15 bases between. The CDR3 here is CASSFKGGSGTEAFF. DNA for the CDR3: TGTGCCAGCAGCTTTAAGGGGGGCTCGGGCACTGAAGCTTTCTTT.

The rearrangement joins TRBV4-3 to TRBJ1-2; D not resolved. The CDR3 consists of 16 residues. Trimming shortened V by 3 bases and J by 0 bases, and 14 bases separated the two germline ends. Germline values: CDR1 LGHNA, CDR2 YSLEER. CDR3 in amino acids: CASSHTTGNANYGYTF. CDR3 DNA: TGCGCCAGCAGCCATACCACCGGTAATGCTAACTATGGCTACACCTTC.

The V and J genes are TRBV7-3 and TRBJ2-6; D is unresolved. The V and J ends lost 1 base and 4 bases respectively, with 23 bases between them. CDR3 length: 20 residues. Germline V lookup: CDR1 SGHTA, CDR2 FQGTGA. The CDR3 coding sequence is TGTGCCAGCAGCTTAAGCCCTCCAGGACCGCTTTCTGGGGGGGCCAACGTCCTGACTTTC. Encoded protein: CASSLSPPGPLSGGANVLTF.

The genes are TRBV7-9 and TRBJ1-1; D remains ambiguous. Trimming stripped 3 bases from V and 5 bases from J, with 10 bases between. Per germline, CDR1 SEHNR and CDR2 FQNEAQ (reference sequence). The CDR3 is made up of 13 amino acids. As DNA, the CDR3 is TGTGCCAGCAGCTTCTCCCTGGGGACTGAAGCTTTCTTT. Encoded protein: CASSFSLGTEAFF.

This chain links TRBV27 with TRBJ1-5; D is unclear. CDR3 size: 15 residues. V dropped 2 bases and J dropped 0 bases, with 8 bases sitting between them. Germline V gene sequence: CDR1 MNHEY, CDR2 SMNVEV (reference sequence). The CDR3 sequence: CASSLAGYSNQPQHF. The CDR3, as DNA: TGTGCCAGCAGTTTAGCGGGATATAGCAATCAGCCCCAGCATTTT.

The chain combines TRBV27 with TRBJ2-2; 7 nucleotides match TRBD1. The CDR3 runs to 17 residues. Germline-derived CDR1 and CDR2 are MNHEY and SMNVEV (reference sequence). The junction had 10 bases not matched to a gene; V was cut back by 5 bases and J by 1 base. The chain's CDR3 is CASSPIPGTVNTGELFF. Written as DNA, the CDR3 is TGTGCCAGCAGTCCCATCCCCGGGACAGTGAACACCGGGGAGCTGTTTTTT.

This clone is a singleton in its sample. This chain joins TRBV19 and TRBJ2-1, with D possibly being TRBD1 (5 bases). This CDR3 has 15 amino acids. V was clipped by 9 bases and J by 3 bases, with 18 bases between them. Germline values: CDR1 LNHDA, CDR2 SQIVND (reference sequence). CDR3 coding DNA: TGTGCCAGCGAGGACGGCCAGGGTATCTACAATGAGCAGTTCTTC. It yields the protein CASEDGQGIYNEQFF.

The chain uses TRBV10-3 and TRBJ2-7; 10 bases map to TRBD2. Trimming took 0 bases from V and 2 from J; bases not matched to a gene: 10. The germline CDR1 and CDR2 sequences are ENHRY and SYGVKD. This CDR3 has 18 residues. The CDR3 is CAISESGGLAGAPYEQYF. The CDR3 DNA is TGTGCCATCAGTGAGTCGGGCGGTCTAGCGGGGGCCCCCTACGAGCAGTACTTC.